Sequencing of this T cell receptor beta chain was carried out in a study of cytomegalovirus exposure and HLA in healthy donors. Notes on the study in general: Across donors, sequencing depth was assumed by presence/absence analyses to be roughly uniform.

PCR primers comprised 60 Vbeta and 13 Jbeta primers. Per the study methods: Later work found 65 million to 100 million unique TCR beta chains, with some 11 million shared. The assay was immunoSEQ multiplex PCR, and TCRdb's table has in-frame clones only and misses some. V, J and clone size are those of that table, while D and trimming were read from the DNA. Here the sample spans 150,000 to 200,000 clones, 75% to 80% being singletons. Of note for this clone: What it binds is not known.

Sequenced: PBMCs. The receptor's source is a man aged 50 to 60 in good health and CMV-seropositive.

The CDR3 loop reads CASSPRTSGTNTGELFF. The CDR3 DNA follows: TGCGCCAGCAGCCCACGGACTAGCGGGACGAACACCGGGGAGCTGTTTTTT. V usage is TRBV5-1 and J usage is TRBJ2-2, with 12 positions matching TRBD2. V was clipped by 4 bases and J by 0 bases; unmatched bases: 4. The length of the CDR3 is 17 residues. Germline V lookup: CDR1 SGHRS, CDR2 YFSETQ.